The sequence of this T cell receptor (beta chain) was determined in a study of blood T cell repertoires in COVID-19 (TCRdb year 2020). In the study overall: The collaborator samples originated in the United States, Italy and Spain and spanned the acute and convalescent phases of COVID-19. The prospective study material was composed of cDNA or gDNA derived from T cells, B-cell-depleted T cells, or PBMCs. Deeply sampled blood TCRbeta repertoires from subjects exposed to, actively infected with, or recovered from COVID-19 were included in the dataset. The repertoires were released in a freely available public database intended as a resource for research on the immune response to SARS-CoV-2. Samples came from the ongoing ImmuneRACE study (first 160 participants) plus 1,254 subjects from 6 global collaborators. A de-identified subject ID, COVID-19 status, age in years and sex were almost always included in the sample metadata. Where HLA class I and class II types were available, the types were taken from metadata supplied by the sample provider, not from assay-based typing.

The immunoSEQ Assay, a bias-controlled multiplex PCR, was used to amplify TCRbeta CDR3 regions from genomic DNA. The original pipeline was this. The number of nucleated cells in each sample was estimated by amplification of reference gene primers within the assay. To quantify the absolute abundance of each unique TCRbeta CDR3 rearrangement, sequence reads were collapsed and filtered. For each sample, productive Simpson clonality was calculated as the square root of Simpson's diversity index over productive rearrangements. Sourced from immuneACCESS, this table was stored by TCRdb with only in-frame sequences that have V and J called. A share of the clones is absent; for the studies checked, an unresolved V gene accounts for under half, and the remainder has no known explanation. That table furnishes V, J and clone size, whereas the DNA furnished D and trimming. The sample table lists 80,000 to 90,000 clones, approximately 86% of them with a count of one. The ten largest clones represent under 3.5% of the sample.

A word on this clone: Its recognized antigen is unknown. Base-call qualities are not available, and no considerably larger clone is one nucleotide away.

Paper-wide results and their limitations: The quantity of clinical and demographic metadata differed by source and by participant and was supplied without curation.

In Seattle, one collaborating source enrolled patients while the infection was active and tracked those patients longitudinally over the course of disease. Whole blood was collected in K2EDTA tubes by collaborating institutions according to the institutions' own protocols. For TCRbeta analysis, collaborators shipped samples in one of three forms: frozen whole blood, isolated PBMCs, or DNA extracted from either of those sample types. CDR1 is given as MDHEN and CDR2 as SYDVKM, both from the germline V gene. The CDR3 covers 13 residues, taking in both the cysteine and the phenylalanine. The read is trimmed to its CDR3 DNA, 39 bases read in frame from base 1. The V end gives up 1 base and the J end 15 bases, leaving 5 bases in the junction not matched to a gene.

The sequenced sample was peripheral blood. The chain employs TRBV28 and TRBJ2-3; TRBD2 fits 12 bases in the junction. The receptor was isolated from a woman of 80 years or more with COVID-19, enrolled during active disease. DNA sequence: TGTGCCAGCAGTTTATTACGACTAGCGGGGGCCTATTTT. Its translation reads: CASSLLRLAGAYF.